This passage covers 21 T cell receptor beta chains from one sample sequenced in a study of CD8+CD57+ T cells in acquired aplastic anemia. Patients chosen for sequencing had shown CD8+CD57+ cell expansion by flow cytometry. Researchers used genomic DNA as the template to profile TCR beta VDJ and CDR3. A single record per CDR3 protein comes from TCRdb applying MiXCR to the reads. The sample lists roughly 500,000 distinct CDR3 sequences; about a third were seen once. The sample was sorted CD4+, CD8+, or CD8+CD57+ T cells (not recorded which) from PBMCs. The receptors were gathered from a human donor with aplastic anemia.

This clonotype was recorded at least ten times. V is TRBV14 and J is TRBJ2-7; D is unresolved. This CDR3 is built from 12 residues. CDR1 SGHDN and CDR2 FVKESK come from the germline V gene. V lost 4 bases, J lost 5 bases, and 9 bases lay in between. CDR3 in amino acids: CASSPHRDEQYF. DNA of the CDR3: TGTGCCAGCAGCCCCCACAGAGACGAGCAGTACTTC.

The gene calls are TRBV12-3 or TRBV12-4 and TRBJ1-1; D is unclear. This CDR3 is 14 amino acids long. The ends were cut back, 3 bases at V and 0 bases at J, with 8 bases in the middle. The CDR3 protein is CASSFPIMNTEAFF. The DNA for the CDR3 is TGTGCCAGCAGTTTTCCGATCATGAACACTGAAGCTTTCTTT.

The chain couples TRBV4-1 to TRBJ1-4; D unclear. CDR1 is MGHRA and CDR2 is YSYEKL in the germline V gene. This CDR3 comprises 16 residues. V lost 1 base, J lost 0 bases, and 9 bases lay in between. This CDR3 reads CASSQVLTATNEKLFF. CDR3 nucleotides: TGCGCCAGCAGCCAAGTTCTCACAGCAACTAATGAAAAACTGTTTTTT.

This clonotype was detected a few times. The chain couples TRBV6-5 to TRBJ2-7; D ambiguous. Trimming stripped 2 bases from V and 6 bases from J, with 8 bases between. This CDR3 has 12 residues. Looked up from germline, CDR1 is MNHEY and CDR2 is SVGAGI. The CDR3, as DNA: TGTGCCAGCAGTTACAGAAAGGGCGAGCAGTACTTC. Residues: CASSYRKGEQYF.

The chain couples TRBV20-1 to TRBJ2-3; 7 nucleotides agree with TRBD2. This CDR3 has 16 amino acids. J was trimmed by 1 base and V by 1 base; bases with no gene match: 8. Germline CDR1 and CDR2: DFQATT and SNEGSKA (reference sequence). The CDR3 DNA follows: TGCAGTGCTAGAGGCTCTGGGGGGGACGGCACAGATACGCAGTATTTT. This translates into CSARGSGGDGTDTQYF.

The V and J genes are TRBV6-1 and TRBJ1-1, with 9 nucleotides matching TRBD1. The ends lost 7 bases at V and 2 bases at J; junction bases unmatched: 14. This CDR3 has 17 residues. The germline V gene has CDR1 MNHNS and CDR2 SASEGT. CDR3 region: CASTWRGQGPLNTEAFF. CDR3 DNA: TGTGCCAGCACCTGGAGGGGACAGGGACCCTTAAACACTGAAGCTTTCTTT.

This clonotype came up a few times. The chain joins TRBV5-6 to TRBJ1-1; D perhaps matches TRBD1 (6 bases). CDR1 and CDR2 (germline): SGHDT, YYEEEE. Trimming cost V 0 bases and J 1 base, with 13 bases left between them. The CDR3 has 16 residues. CDR3 amino acids: CASSLAFGGANTEAFF. The CDR3 DNA reads TGTGCCAGCAGCTTGGCCTTTGGGGGGGCGAACACTGAAGCTTTCTTT.

This clonotype was found once. One end of the junction is discordant with germline, which a read error may explain. This chain joins TRBV30 and TRBJ1-4, with unresolved D. Germline values: CDR1 GTSNPN, CDR2 SVGIG (reference sequence). The CDR3 length is 13 residues. Here the CDR3 reads CAWSFRRSEKLSF. CDR3 DNA: TGTGCCTGGAGTTTTAGGCGGTCTGAAAAACTGTCTTTT.

In this sample, this clonotype turned up many times. J is TRBJ1-2 and V is TRBV19; a weak D match, TRBD1 (5 bases). The V gene's germline CDR1 is LNHDA and CDR2 SQIVND (reference sequence). The CDR3 sequence is 14 residues long. V lost 10 bases, J lost 0 bases, and 15 bases lay in between. This CDR3 is CATLPQGANYGYTF. The CDR3 DNA reads TGTGCCACCCTACCTCAGGGAGCTAACTATGGCTACACCTTC.

There are many counts of this clonotype. The chain recombines TRBV29-1 with TRBJ2-3; D call uncertain. The germline V gene has CDR1 SQVTM and CDR2 ANQGSEA. V lost 5 bases and J lost 8, with 11 bases in between. The CDR3 extends over 11 amino acids. The DNA for the CDR3 is TGCAGCGTTCAGCCATTGGGTACGCAGTATTTT. Its protein is CSVQPLGTQYF.

This clonotype was detected many times. The CDR3 region has the DNA TGCAGCGTTGCAGGGGGGGCGGCTCAGCCCCAGCATTTT. Protein product: CSVAGGAAQPQHF. V is TRBV29-1 and J is TRBJ1-5, with TRBD1 matching 7 bases. After removal of 4 bases from V and 6 bases from J, the junction contained 6 bases not matched to a gene. The CDR3 totals 13 residues. Germline lookup yields CDR1 SQVTM and CDR2 ANQGSEA.

This rearrangement joins TRBV6-2 or TRBV6-3 to TRBJ1-5; the D is unclear. Trimming removed 5 bases at V and 3 bases at J, with 11 bases between. The CDR3 runs 14 residues. From germline, CDR1 is MNHEY and CDR2 SVGEGT. The CDR3 here is CASSNQSPNQPQHF. The CDR3, as DNA: TGTGCCAGCAGTAACCAAAGTCCCAATCAGCCCCAGCATTTT.

This chain joins TRBV11-2 and TRBJ1-3; D is undetermined. V lost 1 base and J 0 bases, leaving 10 bases between the germline ends. Germline CDR1 is SGHAT and CDR2 is FQNNGV. CDR3 length: 16 amino acids. DNA of the CDR3: TGTGCCAGCAGCTTAGGCGGCGGAGGCTCTGGAAACACCATATATTTT. Amino acids: CASSLGGGGSGNTIYF.

This clonotype was seen once. The rearrangement uses TRBV25-1 and TRBJ1-1; D perhaps matches TRBD1 (5 bases). This CDR3 is 16 amino acids long. The germline V and J ends were trimmed by 1 base and 1 base, with 13 bases remaining between them. Germline CDR1 is MGHDK and CDR2 is SYGVNS. DNA for the CDR3: TGTGCCAGCAGTGAATCGGGGACTAACAAGAACACTGAAGCTTTCTTT. Protein product: CASSESGTNKNTEAFF.

This clonotype was found a few times. The rearrangement uses TRBV6-1 and TRBJ2-6, with 9 bases aligning to TRBD1. J lost 2 bases, V lost 6 bases, and 5 bases had no gene match. Germline CDR1 MNHNS, CDR2 SASEGT. The CDR3 has 16 residues. The CDR3 spells CASSSQGAAGANVLTF. The DNA of the CDR3 is TGTGCCAGCAGCTCACAGGGGGCTGCTGGGGCCAACGTCCTGACTTTC.

This clonotype appeared many times. The gene calls are TRBV7-2 and TRBJ1-2; the D gene is possibly TRBD1 (6 bases). V shed 1 base and J shed 4 bases, with 13 bases lying between them. The CDR3 covers 15 residues. From germline, CDR1 is SGHTA and CDR2 FQGNSA. For the CDR3, the DNA is TGTGCCAGCAGCTTAGGTTGGGGGCCCGGCTATGGCTACACCTTC. Its translation is CASSLGWGPGYGYTF.

This clonotype was seen a handful of times. J is TRBJ1-6 and V is TRBV3-1, with 10 bases lining up with TRBD1. Per germline, CDR1 LGHDT and CDR2 YNNKEL (reference sequence). V shed 0 bases, J shed 1 base, and the junction held 0 bases outside the gene matches. The CDR3 is 17 residues long. Here the CDR3 DNA reads TGTGCCAGCAGCCAAGAGGGACAGGGGTCCTATAATTCACCCCTCCACTTT. It encodes CASSQEGQGSYNSPLHF.

The V and J genes are TRBV10-3 and TRBJ2-7; 7 positions match TRBD1. This CDR3 has 12 residues. With V trimmed by 7 bases and J by 2 bases, 2 bases remained unmatched. Per the germline V gene, CDR1 is ENHRY and CDR2 is SYGVKD. CDR3 protein: CAITGTAYEQYF. In nucleotides, the CDR3 is TGTGCCATCACCGGGACAGCCTACGAGCAGTACTTC.

The chain recombines TRBV7-3 with TRBJ2-3; D is ambiguous. From germline, CDR1 is SGHTA and CDR2 FQGTGA. V was cut by 7 bases and J by 4 bases, with 18 bases left in between. This CDR3 spans 15 amino acids. CDR3: CASTYGWMVADTQYF. In nucleotides, the CDR3 is TGTGCCAGCACCTACGGCTGGATGGTCGCAGATACGCAGTATTTT.

This chain links TRBV20-1 with TRBJ2-7; D gene unclear. CDR1 is DFQATT, CDR2 SNEGSKA, per germline (reference sequence). CDR3 length: 12 residues. Here the CDR3 reads CSLGKPLPPQYF. CDR3 sequence (DNA): TGCAGCCTGGGTAAGCCCCTGCCTCCGCAGTACTTC.

This clonotype was detected a few times. The chain carries TRBV7-2 and TRBJ1-2; D not resolved. Trimming shortened V by 8 bases and J by 6 bases, and 13 bases separated the two germline ends. The CDR3 contains 12 residues. The germline V gene encodes CDR1 SGHTA and CDR2 FQGNSA. Here the CDR3 DNA reads TGTGCCAGCTCACACGAGACGGATGGCTACACCTTC. As protein: CASSHETDGYTF.